The 27 T cell receptor beta chains listed next were all sequenced from one sample in a study of shared clonotypes between healthy human individuals. Sequencing was performed with immunoSEQ multiplex PCR; in TCRdb, only in-frame clones are kept and a portion is missing. The sample has about 980,000 clones, around three quarters seen once; the top ten hold 1.5%. Specimen: memory CD4+ T cells sorted from blood. Sample subset: CD45RA-negative fraction. These receptor sequences come from a man between 18 and 29 years old in good health.

V is TRBV10-3 and J is TRBJ2-3; TRBD2 aligns across 9 bases. The V segment lost 0 bases and the J segment 4 bases; nucleotides outside the gene matches: 5. This CDR3 spans 16 amino acids. Germline CDR1 is ENHRY and CDR2 is SYGVKD. The CDR3 coding sequence is TGTGCCATCAGTGAGTCGAGGATAGCGGGGGCAGATACGCAGTATTTT. Its translation: CAISESRIAGADTQYF.

The chain carries TRBV5-1 and TRBJ1-4; D might be TRBD1 (5 bases). Trimming removed 4 bases from V and 7 bases from J, with 14 bases in between. The CDR3 has 14 amino acids. Germline V gene data show CDR1 as SGHRS and CDR2 as YFSETQ. The CDR3 nucleotides read TGCGCCAGCAGCCGCGGGGGAGGAGGTGAAAAACTGTTTTTT. Translation gives CASSRGGGGEKLFF.

The chain carries TRBV6-1 and TRBJ1-6, with 8 bases aligning to TRBD1. V was clipped by 7 bases and J by 7 bases; unmatched bases: 9. The CDR3 has 15 residues. Germline V gene lookup returns CDR1 MNHNS and CDR2 SASEGT. CDR3 region: CASTFSDRVNSPLHF. The CDR3 region has the DNA TGTGCCAGCACCTTCTCGGACAGGGTAAATTCACCCCTCCACTTT.

The chain carries TRBV27 and TRBJ1-5; weak D call: TRBD1 (5 bases). The V gene lost 6 bases and the J gene lost 0 bases, with 9 bases spanning the gap. CDR3 length equals 14 residues. Germline assignment: CDR1 MNHEY and CDR2 SMNVEV (reference sequence). DNA for the CDR3: TGTGCCAGCAGCCGGGACGATAGCAATCAGCCCCAGCATTTT. Amino acids: CASSRDDSNQPQHF.

DNA for the CDR3: TGCGCCAGCAGCTTCGGGACTAGCGCATCCCCCACAGATACGCAGTATTTT. Encoded protein: CASSFGTSASPTDTQYF. The rearrangement uses TRBV5-1 and TRBJ2-3, with 10 bases identical to TRBD2. J gave up 2 bases and V 2 bases, and 8 bases lay outside the gene matches. Germline V gene data show CDR1 as SGHRS and CDR2 as YFSETQ. The CDR3 consists of 17 residues.

This clone was recorded once. The chain links TRBV5-1 to TRBJ2-2; D is unclear. The CDR3 consists of 15 residues. Trimming removed 1 base from V and 5 bases from J, with 12 bases in between. Germline CDR1 and CDR2: SGHRS and YFSETQ. The CDR3 region has the DNA TGCGCCAGCAGCTTGATTTCGGGTGGGACCGGGGAGCTGTTTTTT. Amino acids: CASSLISGGTGELFF.

This clone has at least ten counts. This rearrangement joins TRBV2 to TRBJ2-5, with 8 bases lining up with TRBD1. This CDR3 is built from 15 residues. The junction had 8 bases not matched to a gene; V was cut back by 3 bases and J by 5 bases. Germline values: CDR1 SNHLY, CDR2 FYNNEI. CDR3 sequence reads: CASSEVQGAGETQYF. The CDR3 DNA reads TGTGCCAGCAGTGAGGTTCAGGGGGCCGGGGAGACCCAGTACTTC.

This clone was counted between two and nine times. V usage is TRBV15 and J usage is TRBJ2-4, with 7 bases identical to TRBD2. The CDR3 extends over 17 amino acids. Looked up from germline, CDR1 is LNHNV and CDR2 is YYDKDF (reference sequence). The J segment lost 2 bases and the V segment lost 0 bases, leaving 7 bases of the junction unmatched. CDR3 protein: CATSRDPSGTTKNIQYF. CDR3 nucleotide sequence: TGTGCCACCAGCAGAGACCCCTCCGGGACTACCAAAAACATTCAGTACTTC.

The chain combines TRBV28 with TRBJ1-2, with unresolved D. Trimming took off 10 bases at V and 8 bases at J, with 29 bases between the two ends. There are 16 residues in the CDR3. Germline V lookup: CDR1 MDHEN, CDR2 SYDVKM. The CDR3: CATSWVDAGRAGGYTF. CDR3 coding DNA: TGTGCCACCTCGTGGGTGGACGCTGGTCGCGCCGGGGGCTACACCTTC.

The V and J genes are TRBV4-3 and TRBJ2-5; 10 bases align to TRBD2. CDR3 length: 16 amino acids. V trimming: 0 bases; J trimming: 4 bases; junction bases outside the gene matches: 5. CDR1 and CDR2 (germline): LGHNA, YSLEER. The CDR3 is CASSQDLVAGGETQYF. The CDR3 DNA reads as TGCGCCAGCAGCCAAGATCTGGTAGCGGGAGGAGAGACCCAGTACTTC.

V and J are TRBV6-5 and TRBJ2-2; 7 nucleotides match TRBD1. After removal of 7 bases from V and 2 bases from J, the junction contained 7 bases not matched to a gene. The CDR3 spans 15 residues. Germline loops: CDR1 MNHEY, CDR2 SVGAGI. The CDR3 DNA sequence: TGTGCCAGCACCAGGGGGACAGCCAACACCGGGGAGCTGTTTTTT. Protein: CASTRGTANTGELFF.

This chain connects TRBV18 to TRBJ2-7; 7 nucleotides match TRBD1. The V gene end was trimmed by 8 bases and the J gene end by 2 bases; junction bases not matched to a gene: 9. The germline CDR1 and CDR2 sequences are KGHSH and LQKENI. CDR3 length: 14 amino acids. The CDR3 here is CASQKGARPYEQYF. The CDR3 bases are TGTGCCAGCCAGAAGGGGGCCCGGCCCTACGAGCAGTACTTC.

This clone showed up just a few times. The V gene is TRBV13, the J gene TRBJ2-5; D call uncertain. The germline CDR1 and CDR2 sequences are PRHDT and FYEKMQ (reference sequence). The germline V and J ends were trimmed by 5 bases and 4 bases, with 23 bases remaining between them. This CDR3 is built from 17 residues. The CDR3, as DNA: TGTGCCAGCAGCCCCTCCGCTATAGGTGGATTTCCAGAGACCCAGTACTTC. It codes for CASSPSAIGGFPETQYF. Combining the CDR3 with reference TRBV13 and TRBJ2-5 gives the whole variable domain AAGVIQSPRHLIKEKRETATLKCYPIPRHDTVYWYQQGPGQDPQFLISFYEKMQSDKGSIPDRFSAQQFSDYHSELNMSSLELGDSALYFCASSPSAIGGFPETQYFGPGTRLLVL.

The chain links TRBV14 to TRBJ2-2, with a tentative D call TRBD1 (6 bases). The CDR3 has 14 residues. Trimming took off 3 bases at V and 3 bases at J, with 8 bases between the two ends. The germline gives CDR1 SGHDN, CDR2 FVKESK. CDR3 sequence: CASSHHRDTGELFF. DNA for the CDR3: TGTGCCAGCAGCCACCACAGGGACACCGGGGAGCTGTTTTTT. The full variable domain, rest sourced from reference TRBV14 and TRBJ2-2, is EAGVTQFPSHSVIEKGQTVTLRCDPISGHDNLYWYRRVMGKEIKFLLHFVKESKQDESGMPNNRFLAERTGGTYSTLKVQPAELEDSGVYFCASSHHRDTGELFFGEGSRLTVL.

Here the CDR3 reads CACTGSDNSPLHF. The CDR3 DNA is TGTGCCTGTACAGGGTCCGACAATTCACCCCTCCACTTT. The chain recombines TRBV30 with TRBJ1-6; the D gene is possibly TRBD1 (6 bases). The CDR3 contains 13 residues. V lost 6 bases and J lost 7, with 13 bases in between. Per germline, CDR1 GTSNPN and CDR2 SVGIG (reference sequence).

V usage is TRBV5-1 and J usage is TRBJ2-1; D is tentatively TRBD1 or TRBD2 (5 bases each). The CDR3 runs 13 residues. CDR1 and CDR2 (germline): SGHRS, YFSETQ. V was shortened by 2 bases and J by 9 bases, with 12 bases between the two germline ends. DNA of the CDR3: TGCGCCAGCAGCTTTGAGGGGATTTTTGAGCAGTTCTTC. Protein: CASSFEGIFEQFF.

The rearrangement uses TRBV6-1 and TRBJ2-6, with D tentatively TRBD2 (5 bases). From germline, CDR1 is MNHNS and CDR2 SASEGT. Deletions cut 2 bases from V and 3 bases from J, with 11 bases between. The CDR3 consists of 16 residues. The CDR3 here is CASSERAERGANVLTF. The CDR3 DNA reads as TGTGCCAGCAGTGAACGAGCGGAGCGTGGGGCCAACGTCCTGACTTTC.

This clone was counted a single time. This chain uses TRBV7-9 with TRBJ2-7; D is perhaps TRBD1 (6 bases). Germline lookup yields CDR1 SEHNR and CDR2 FQNEAQ (reference sequence). CDR3 length: 14 residues. Trimming left V 3 bases short and J 0 bases short, with 9 bases between. The CDR3 is CASSFLGGSYEQYF. The CDR3 DNA reads TGTGCCAGCAGCTTCTTAGGGGGCTCCTACGAGCAGTACTTC.

This clone was detected only once. This CDR3 reads CAIAGSSYEQYF. CDR3 coding DNA: TGTGCCATCGCGGGGAGCTCCTACGAGCAGTACTTC. V is TRBV10-3 and J is TRBJ2-7; possibly TRBD2 for D (6 bases). V was trimmed by 8 bases and J by 0 bases, leaving 8 bases between them. This CDR3 is built from 12 residues. CDR1 is ENHRY and CDR2 is SYGVKD in the germline V gene.

This chain links TRBV11-2 with TRBJ1-1; no definite D call. Between the trimmed V and J ends, which lost 5 bases and 7 bases, there was a span of 14 bases. The CDR3 extends over 13 amino acids. Germline loops: CDR1 SGHAT, CDR2 FQNNGV. CDR3 bases: TGTGCCAGCAGCCCCGATCGGGGAGTTGAAGCTTTCTTT. Translation gives CASSPDRGVEAFF.

This sequence joins TRBV5-4 and TRBJ2-3; 11 nucleotides match TRBD2. V gave up 3 bases and J gave up 3 bases; unmatched junction bases: 6. The germline V gene has CDR1 SGHNT and CDR2 YYREEE (reference sequence). The CDR3 spans 16 residues. The CDR3 loop reads CASSSTSGSRTDTQYF. The CDR3 nucleotides are TGTGCCAGCAGCTCCACTAGCGGGAGTAGGACAGATACGCAGTATTTT.

The CDR3 coding sequence is TGTGCCAGCAGCCCCCGACTAGCGGGAGGGGAGCAGTACTTC. Amino acid sequence: CASSPRLAGGEQYF. The gene calls are TRBV11-2 and TRBJ2-7; TRBD2 agrees at 14 bases. CDR3 length: 14 residues. Germline V gives CDR1 SGHAT, CDR2 FQNNGV. V shed 5 bases, J shed 7 bases, and the junction held 4 bases outside the gene matches.

V is TRBV6-1 and J is TRBJ2-1, with D maybe TRBD1 (6 bases). V was shortened by 2 bases and J by 0 bases, with 14 bases between the two germline ends. This CDR3 is built from 17 residues. The germline gives CDR1 MNHNS, CDR2 SASEGT. The CDR3 DNA sequence: TGTGCCAGCAGTGAAATGGTAGGGGGAAGCTCCTACAATGAGCAGTTCTTC. Translated: CASSEMVGGSSYNEQFF.

CDR3 sequence reads: CASSPRTGGTAEAFF. The CDR3 DNA follows: TGTGCCAGCAGCCCGAGGACAGGGGGCACGGCTGAAGCTTTCTTT. This rearrangement joins TRBV9 to TRBJ1-1, with 11 bases identical to TRBD1. CDR1 and CDR2 (germline): SGDLS, YYNGEE. This CDR3 has 15 residues. With V trimmed by 4 bases and J by 6 bases, 8 bases remained unmatched.

As regards this clone: This same CDR3 is encoded by further DNA sequences in the sample. V and J are TRBV9 and TRBJ2-2; D gene ambiguous. The CDR3 consists of 14 residues. The germline V and J ends were trimmed by 0 bases and 1 base, with 4 bases remaining between them. The germline V gene has CDR1 SGDLS and CDR2 YYNGEE. The DNA of the CDR3 is TGTGCCAGCAGCGTAGCCGGGAACACCGGGGAGCTGTTTTTT. Its translation is CASSVAGNTGELFF. Variable domain in full (rest from reference TRBV9 and TRBJ2-2): DSGVTQTPKHLITATGQRVTLRCSPRSGDLSVYWYQQSLDQGLQFLIQYYNGEERAKGNILERFSAQQFPDLHSELNLSSLELGDSALYFCASSVAGNTGELFFGEGSRLTVL.

About this clone: Since a much larger clone is just one base distant, this may be a read error. Other DNA sequences from this sample encode an identical CDR3 as well. The CDR3 is CASSLGQGSNQPQHF. The CDR3 DNA reads TGTGCCAGCAGCTTAGGTCAGGGTAGCAATCAGCCCCAGCATTTT. V is TRBV7-2 and J is TRBJ1-5; D may be TRBD1 (5 bases). V lost 1 base and J lost 0, with 7 bases in between. This CDR3 contains 15 residues. CDR1 SGHTA and CDR2 FQGNSA come from the germline V gene.

The chain recombines TRBV6-5 with TRBJ1-3; TRBD1 is a possible D gene (5 bases). Between the trimmed V and J ends, which lost 6 bases and 0 bases, there was a span of 9 bases. Germline values: CDR1 MNHEY, CDR2 SVGAGI. CDR3 length: 14 residues. CDR3: CASRAGLSGNTIYF. The DNA of the CDR3 is TGTGCCAGCAGGGCGGGACTCTCTGGAAACACCATATATTTT.